One sample yielded the 13 T cell receptor beta chains listed below, sequenced in a study of Graves' ophthalmopathy and Graves' hyperthyroidism. Amplified material comprised TCR beta CDR3 regions derived from RNA transcripts. RT-PCR with HTBI primers came first, then second-round multiplex PCR. TCRdb passed the multiplex PCR reads through MiXCR, listing each CDR3 protein once. Of 900,000 to 1,200,000 distinct CDR3 sequences listed, about two fifths were seen once; the top ten hold over 8.5%. Sequencing input: peripheral blood or thyroid tissue (not recorded which). The receptors here all came from an adult man with Graves' hyperthyroidism.

The J gene is TRBJ2-6, the V gene TRBV7-2; 9 bases are shared with TRBD1. This CDR3 has 14 residues. V shed 5 bases, J shed 11 bases, and the junction held 7 bases outside the gene matches. Germline values: CDR1 SGHTA, CDR2 FQGNSA. The DNA of the CDR3 is TGTGCCAGCAGCGCCGGGACAGGGCCCTACGTCCTGACTTTC. This gives the protein CASSAGTGPYVLTF.

CDR3 amino acids: CATGTSGMSEELFF. The CDR3, as DNA: TGTGCAACCGGGACTAGCGGGATGTCTGAGGAGCTGTTTTTT. The rearrangement joins TRBV30 to TRBJ2-2; 13 nucleotides line up with TRBD2. The CDR3 loop spans 14 amino acids. CDR1 and CDR2 (germline): GTSNPN, SVGIG (reference sequence).

The J gene is TRBJ2-7, the V gene TRBV20-1; no reliable D call. CDR1 and CDR2 from the germline V gene are DFQATT and SNEGSKA (reference sequence). V gave up 6 bases and J gave up 5 bases, with 11 bases separating them. This CDR3 contains 11 residues. The CDR3 spells CSAESGDEQYF. The CDR3 DNA is TGCAGTGCCGAATCCGGCGACGAGCAGTACTTC.

This chain joins TRBV29-1 and TRBJ2-7; no reliable D call. The ends were cut back, 2 bases at V and 9 bases at J, with 8 bases in the middle. Germline CDR1 reads SQVTM; CDR2 reads ANQGSEA. The CDR3 has 10 amino acids. The CDR3 sequence is CSVEWDRQYF. The CDR3 nucleotides read TGCAGCGTTGAATGGGATAGGCAGTACTTC.

The V call is TRBV11-3, the J call TRBJ2-2; TRBD1 aligns across 8 bases. CDR1 and CDR2 from the germline V gene are SGHNT and YENEEA. J gave up 5 bases and V 8 bases, and 4 bases lay outside the gene matches. The CDR3 has 13 amino acids. The CDR3 protein is CASEQGATGELFF. Here the CDR3 DNA reads TGTGCCAGCGAGCAGGGGGCAACCGGGGAGCTGTTTTTT.

The gene calls are TRBV5-1 and TRBJ2-5; 10 nucleotides agree with TRBD2. CDR3 length equals 17 residues. Germline CDR1 and CDR2: SGHRS and YFSETQ. Trimming took 2 bases from V and 2 from J; bases not matched to a gene: 9. CDR3 sequence (DNA): TGCGCCAGCAGCTTTTACACTAGCGGGGCTATACAAGAGACCCAGTACTTC. Its translation: CASSFYTSGAIQETQYF.

Remarks on this clonotype: Possible read error: a much larger clone is one base away. Here the CDR3 DNA reads TGTGCCGGCAGTTTTACAGGCCAAGAGACCCAGTACTTC. This translates into CAGSFTGQETQYF. The chain joins TRBV12-3 or TRBV12-4 to TRBJ2-5, with D possibly being TRBD1 (5 bases). This CDR3 spans 13 amino acids.

This chain joins TRBV20-1 and TRBJ2-3; D remains ambiguous. V was pared by 3 bases and J by 11 bases, with 15 bases between. This CDR3 is built from 12 residues. Germline V gives CDR1 DFQATT, CDR2 SNEGSKA (reference sequence). DNA for the CDR3: TGCAGTGCTAGGGAGCAGCCAAGGATGCAGTATTTT. It is translated as CSAREQPRMQYF.

This clonotype has just a few counts. At one of its ends the junction is not consistent with the germline gene, which may arise from a read error. CDR3 region: CASRVTGTNNEAFF. CDR3 coding DNA: TGTGCCAGCAGGGTGACGGGAACGAACAATGAAGCTTTCTTT. The rearrangement links TRBV12-3 or TRBV12-4 to TRBJ1-1; D gene ambiguous. This CDR3 has 14 residues.

The V gene is TRBV9, the J gene TRBJ2-7; 13 bases line up with TRBD2. V lost 4 bases, J lost 2 bases, and 15 bases stayed unmatched. The CDR3 sequence is 19 residues long. CDR1 and CDR2 (germline): SGDLS, YYNGEE. CDR3 in amino acids: CASSLTGTSGIPNPYEQYF. The DNA of the CDR3 is TGTGCCAGCAGCTTGACCGGGACTAGCGGGATCCCCAACCCCTACGAGCAGTACTTC.

This clonotype was counted ten times or more. This chain links TRBV7-2 with TRBJ2-2; D not resolved. V was cut by 3 bases and J by 5 bases, with 13 bases left in between. Germline assignment: CDR1 SGHTA and CDR2 FQGNSA. The CDR3 has 15 amino acids. Here the CDR3 reads CASSLELRKTGELFF. The CDR3, as DNA: TGTGCCAGCAGCTTGGAGCTCAGAAAGACCGGGGAGCTGTTTTTT. The full variable domain, its missing parts supplied by reference TRBV7-2 and TRBJ2-2, is GAGVSQSPSNKVTEKGKDVELRCDPISGHTALYWYRQSLGQGLEFLIYFQGNSAPDKSGLPSDRFSAERTGGSVSTLTIQRTQQEDSAVYLCASSLELRKTGELFFGEGSRLTVL.

The rearrangement uses TRBV2 and TRBJ1-5; the match to TRBD1 covers 7 bases. CDR1 SNHLY and CDR2 FYNNEI come from the germline V gene. J lost 4 bases, V lost 5 bases, and 5 bases had no gene match. The CDR3 is 14 residues long. CDR3: CASSRGGVNQPQHF. The CDR3, as DNA: TGTGCCAGCAGTAGAGGGGGCGTAAATCAGCCCCAGCATTTT.

Many counts were recorded for this clonotype. The CDR3 is CASSVGAGVLYEQYF. DNA for the CDR3: TGTGCCAGCAGCGTAGGAGCGGGAGTGCTCTACGAGCAGTACTTC. This chain uses TRBV9 with TRBJ2-7, with 8 bases lining up with TRBD2. Germline lookup yields CDR1 SGDLS and CDR2 YYNGEE. CDR3 size: 15 residues. J gave up 3 bases and V 0 bases, and 5 bases lay outside the gene matches.